These T cell receptor beta chains were read from a single sample in a study of T cell responses to AZD1222 COVID-19 vaccine. TCRdb's table, derived via immunoSEQ multiplex PCR, lists solely in-frame clones and lacks some. The sample shows 90,000 to 150,000 clones, less than 95% of them seen only once. The sample here was peripheral blood, taken on day 0 of AZD1222 vaccination. These receptors all stem from an adult in good health. The CDR3 runs from the conserved cysteine through the conserved F or W. The D gene is left open where the match is weak.

d_call: -
v_call: TRBV3-1/TRBV3-2
j_call: TRBJ2-6
cdr3_nt: TGTGCCAGCAGCCTAGGCTCTGGGGCCAACGTCCTGACTTTC
cdr3_aa: CASSLGSGANVLTF

d_call: -
v_call: TRBV12-5
j_call: TRBJ2-7
cdr3_nt: TGTGCTAGTGGTTTGGTCCCGGCCTACGAGCAGTACTTC
cdr3_aa: CASGLVPAYEQYF

d_call: -
v_call: TRBV29-1
j_call: TRBJ1-2
cdr3_nt: TGCAGTGTAGTTGGGGTAGGGGATGGCTACACCTTC
cdr3_aa: CSVVGVGDGYTF

d_call: TRBD2
v_call: TRBV5-3
j_call: TRBJ2-1
cdr3_nt: TGTGCCAGAAGCTTCCCTAGCGGCAGCTCCTACAATGAGCAGTTCTTC
cdr3_aa: CARSFPSGSSYNEQFF

d_call: TRBD1
v_call: TRBV5-1
j_call: TRBJ1-4
cdr3_nt: TGCGCCAGCAGCTTGGGAGGGGGCAGTGAAAAACTGTTTTTT
cdr3_aa: CASSLGGGSEKLFF

d_call: -
v_call: TRBV27
j_call: TRBJ1-5
cdr3_nt: TGTGCCAGCAGTAATCGGGGCAATCAGCCCCAGCATTTT
cdr3_aa: CASSNRGNQPQHF

d_call: -
v_call: TRBV6-5
j_call: TRBJ1-2
cdr3_nt: TGTGCCAGCACCTTCAGAGGGATGGGGGGATATGGCTACACCTTC
cdr3_aa: CASTFRGMGGYGYTF

d_call: TRBD2
v_call: TRBV11-3
j_call: TRBJ2-6
cdr3_nt: TGTGCCAGCAGTTCTAGCGGGAGGCCTGGGGCCAACGTCCTGACTTTC
cdr3_aa: CASSSSGRPGANVLTF

d_call: -
v_call: TRBV6-4
j_call: TRBJ1-3
cdr3_nt: TGTGCCAGCATCGACTGGGGGGGGCCTGGAAACACCATATATTTT
cdr3_aa: CASIDWGGPGNTIYF

d_call: -
v_call: TRBV5-1
j_call: TRBJ1-4
cdr3_nt: TGCGCCAGCAGTGTAGGGGATGAAAAACTGTTTTTT
cdr3_aa: CASSVGDEKLFF